This TCR beta chain was retrieved from a study of shared clonotypes between healthy human individuals. The germline gives CDR1 SNHLY, CDR2 FYNNEI. Between the trimmed V and J ends, which lost 2 bases and 8 bases, there was a span of 12 bases. The CDR3 covers 14 residues. Clones were read by immunoSEQ multiplex PCR, and TCRdb kept only the in-frame ones, dropping some. The table includes some 1.5 million clones, about 98% detected once. This sequence was found in a man aged 25-40 years in good health. The genes are TRBV2 and TRBJ2-2; D is unclear. The sequencing input was naive CD4+ T cells sorted from blood. The subset: CD45RA+ positively selected. The CDR3 DNA reads TGTGCCAGCAGTGAAAGTGGTGGGGATGGGGAGCTGTTTTTT. It is translated as CASSESGGDGELFF. Based on the CDR3 plus reference TRBV2 and TRBJ2-2, the full variable domain is EPEVTQTPSHQVTQMGQEVILRCVPISNHLYFYWYRQILGQKVEFLVSFYNNEISEKSEIFDDQFSVERPDGSNFTLKIRSTKLEDSAMYFCASSESGGDGELFFGEGSRLTVL.